These T cell receptor beta chains were read from a single sample in a study of cytomegalovirus exposure and HLA in healthy donors. Assay: immunoSEQ multiplex PCR; the TCRdb copy retains only in-frame clones and omits some. The sample lists some 120,000 clones, 90% to 97% occurring once. Input material: PBMCs. These receptor sequences come from a young man in good health and CMV-seronegative. Each CDR3 is given with its conserved first and last residue. Each record gives: J gene, D gene, V gene, clone size, CDR3 DNA, CDR3 protein. A D gene is named only where the DNA matches it firmly. Part of the rows lack a size; the others show once, few, many or a class for expanded clones.

j_gene: TRBJ2-5
d_gene: -
v_gene: TRBV6-5
abundance: once
CDR3nt: TGTGCCAGCAGTTACTCGAATGGGGGGAGTAAGACCCAGTACTTC
CDR3aa: CASSYSNGGSKTQYF

j_gene: TRBJ2-7
d_gene: TRBD1
v_gene: TRBV30
abundance: -
CDR3nt: TGTGCCTGGAGTGGAGGATTAAGACAGGGCTACGAGCAGTACTTC
CDR3aa: CAWSGGLRQGYEQYF

j_gene: TRBJ2-7
d_gene: TRBD2
v_gene: TRBV27
abundance: -
CDR3nt: TGTGCCAGCAGTTTTGCGACTAGCGGCTACGAGCAGTACTTC
CDR3aa: CASSFATSGYEQYF

j_gene: TRBJ2-7
d_gene: TRBD1
v_gene: TRBV7-9
abundance: -
CDR3nt: TGTGCCAGCAGCTTAGTGGGACAGGGGAGATACGAGCAGTACTTC
CDR3aa: CASSLVGQGRYEQYF

j_gene: TRBJ1-2
d_gene: -
v_gene: TRBV30
abundance: -
CDR3nt: TGTGCCTGGAGTGTACGAACCGGGTATTCCCACTCCTATGGCTACACCTTC
CDR3aa: CAWSVRTGYSHSYGYTF

j_gene: TRBJ1-5
d_gene: -
v_gene: TRBV2
abundance: -
CDR3nt: TGTGCCAGCAGTCGAATGACCACAGATCAGCCCCAGCATTTT
CDR3aa: CASSRMTTDQPQHF

j_gene: TRBJ2-1
d_gene: -
v_gene: TRBV6-1
abundance: -
CDR3nt: TGTGCCAGCATCGGAGGCCTCAATGAGCAGTTCTTC
CDR3aa: CASIGGLNEQFF

j_gene: TRBJ2-1
d_gene: TRBD2
v_gene: TRBV4-1
abundance: -
CDR3nt: TGCGCCAGCAGCCAAGTAGGGAGCGGGAGTTTCCGGCATGAGCAGTTCTTC
CDR3aa: CASSQVGSGSFRHEQFF

j_gene: TRBJ1-1
d_gene: -
v_gene: TRBV5-6
abundance: -
CDR3nt: TGTGCCAGCAGCTTAGGTAGGAGGGAAGCTTTCTTT
CDR3aa: CASSLGRREAFF

j_gene: TRBJ2-1
d_gene: -
v_gene: TRBV30
abundance: -
CDR3nt: TGTGCCTGTGACCTGGGACTTTCCTACAATGAGCAGTTCTTC
CDR3aa: CACDLGLSYNEQFF

j_gene: TRBJ2-7
d_gene: TRBD2
v_gene: TRBV7-2
abundance: once
CDR3nt: TGTGCCAGCAGCTCCCCCCGGGGGGGGGTCCAATCCTACGAGCAGTACTTC
CDR3aa: CASSSPRGGVQSYEQYF

j_gene: TRBJ2-7
d_gene: -
v_gene: TRBV4-2
abundance: -
CDR3nt: TGTGCCAGCAGCCATAACAAATACTACGAGCAGTACTTC
CDR3aa: CASSHNKYYEQYF

j_gene: TRBJ2-7
d_gene: -
v_gene: TRBV4-2
abundance: -
CDR3nt: TGTGCCAGCAGCCAAGGACTGGTAAGGTACGAGCAGTACTTC
CDR3aa: CASSQGLVRYEQYF

j_gene: TRBJ1-4
d_gene: -
v_gene: TRBV25-1
abundance: -
CDR3nt: TGTGCCAGCAGTGAACATGCAACTAATGAAAAACTGTTTTTT
CDR3aa: CASSEHATNEKLFF

j_gene: TRBJ2-7
d_gene: -
v_gene: TRBV19
abundance: -
CDR3nt: TGTGCCAGTAGTGCCGGACACGGGCCCTACGAGCAGTACTTC
CDR3aa: CASSAGHGPYEQYF

j_gene: TRBJ2-2
d_gene: -
v_gene: TRBV5-1
abundance: once
CDR3nt: TGCGCCAGCAGCTTTACGGGTTTAGGAGACACCGGGGAGCTGTTTTTT
CDR3aa: CASSFTGLGDTGELFF

j_gene: TRBJ2-5
d_gene: TRBD1
v_gene: TRBV11-1
abundance: -
CDR3nt: TGTGCCAGCAGCCCCGAAGGAGGACAGGGGCAAGAGACCCAGTACTTC
CDR3aa: CASSPEGGQGQETQYF

j_gene: TRBJ1-5
d_gene: -
v_gene: TRBV5-6
abundance: -
CDR3nt: TGTGCCAGCAGCTTGCGGGAATATCTGAGGAGAAGGAGCAATCAGCCCCAGCATTTT
CDR3aa: CASSLREYLRRRSNQPQHF

j_gene: TRBJ2-5
d_gene: -
v_gene: TRBV11-2
abundance: -
CDR3nt: TGTGCCAGCAGCGCTACGAGAGAGACCCAGTACTTC
CDR3aa: CASSATRETQYF

j_gene: TRBJ2-1
d_gene: -
v_gene: TRBV5-4
abundance: once
CDR3nt: TGTGCCAGCAGCTTGAGTGCAGGGGATGGCAATGAGCAGTTCTTC
CDR3aa: CASSLSAGDGNEQFF

j_gene: TRBJ2-5
d_gene: -
v_gene: TRBV6-5
abundance: -
CDR3nt: TGTGCCAGCACCTGGGGGGGGGCGGAGACCCAGTACTTC
CDR3aa: CASTWGGAETQYF

j_gene: TRBJ2-7
d_gene: -
v_gene: TRBV5-6
abundance: once
CDR3nt: TGTGCCAGCAGCGGAACAGGGTCCGAGCAGTACTTC
CDR3aa: CASSGTGSEQYF

j_gene: TRBJ2-2
d_gene: TRBD2
v_gene: TRBV5-1
abundance: -
CDR3nt: TGCGCCAGCGGGACTAGCGGGAGGACCGGGGAGCTGTTTTTT
CDR3aa: CASGTSGRTGELFF

j_gene: TRBJ2-2
d_gene: TRBD2
v_gene: TRBV28
abundance: -
CDR3nt: TGTGCCAGCAGTCCATTACGACTAGCGGGTTCTAACACCGGGGAGCTGTTTTTT
CDR3aa: CASSPLRLAGSNTGELFF

j_gene: TRBJ2-7
d_gene: TRBD2
v_gene: TRBV4-2
abundance: -
CDR3nt: TGTGCCAGCACCAGAAGTCTTCCAGCGGGGACCTACGAGCAGTACTTC
CDR3aa: CASTRSLPAGTYEQYF

j_gene: TRBJ2-7
d_gene: -
v_gene: TRBV4-3
abundance: -
CDR3nt: TGCGCCAGCAGCCAAGATTGGAGACAGACCATCTACGAGCAGTACTTC
CDR3aa: CASSQDWRQTIYEQYF

j_gene: TRBJ1-3
d_gene: TRBD1
v_gene: TRBV2
abundance: -
CDR3nt: TGTGCCAGGGACAGGGGGCTCTCTGGAAACACCATATATTTT
CDR3aa: CARDRGLSGNTIYF

j_gene: TRBJ2-2
d_gene: -
v_gene: TRBV6-6
abundance: -
CDR3nt: TGTGCCAGCAGAGGAGGGTCGAACACCGGGGAGCTGTTTTTT
CDR3aa: CASRGGSNTGELFF

j_gene: TRBJ2-5
d_gene: TRBD1
v_gene: TRBV7-2
abundance: -
CDR3nt: TGTGCCAGCAGCTTTGACAGGGCCCAAGAGACCCAGTACTTC
CDR3aa: CASSFDRAQETQYF

j_gene: TRBJ1-2
d_gene: -
v_gene: TRBV4-1
abundance: -
CDR3nt: TGCGCCAGCAGCCAAGATTTATCCAGGGATGGAGTTGGCTACACCTTC
CDR3aa: CASSQDLSRDGVGYTF

j_gene: TRBJ2-1
d_gene: -
v_gene: TRBV11-1
abundance: once
CDR3nt: TGTGCCAGCAGCTTAGCGAGAGGAGGAAATGAGCAGTTCTTC
CDR3aa: CASSLARGGNEQFF

j_gene: TRBJ2-1
d_gene: -
v_gene: TRBV29-1
abundance: -
CDR3nt: TGCAGCGTTGAATTGATTAGCGCCCACTCCTACAATGAGCAGTTCTTC
CDR3aa: CSVELISAHSYNEQFF

j_gene: TRBJ1-1
d_gene: TRBD1
v_gene: TRBV29-1
abundance: -
CDR3nt: TGCAGCGTGGGGACAGGGGAATCTTTCTTT
CDR3aa: CSVGTGESFF

j_gene: TRBJ2-7
d_gene: -
v_gene: TRBV9
abundance: -
CDR3nt: TGTGCCAGCAGCGTGTCCGGCGGGACCTACGAGCAGTACTTC
CDR3aa: CASSVSGGTYEQYF

j_gene: TRBJ1-2
d_gene: TRBD1
v_gene: TRBV13
abundance: -
CDR3nt: TGTGCCAGCAGCTTAGCCCAGGGGGAAGCTAACTATGGCTACACCTTC
CDR3aa: CASSLAQGEANYGYTF

j_gene: TRBJ1-4
d_gene: TRBD1
v_gene: TRBV6-6
abundance: once
CDR3nt: TGTGCCAGCAGTCGAGTATTGGGACAGGGACTTGAAAAACTGTTTTTT
CDR3aa: CASSRVLGQGLEKLFF

j_gene: TRBJ2-4
d_gene: -
v_gene: TRBV4-3
abundance: -
CDR3nt: TGCGCCAGCAGCCCGAGGGGGGGCAGTGGAAACATTCAGTACTTC
CDR3aa: CASSPRGGSGNIQYF

j_gene: TRBJ2-7
d_gene: TRBD2
v_gene: TRBV5-4
abundance: once
CDR3nt: TGTGCCAGCAAGGGAGGCGGGAGCTACGAGCAGTACTTC
CDR3aa: CASKGGGSYEQYF

j_gene: TRBJ2-3
d_gene: TRBD1
v_gene: TRBV9
abundance: -
CDR3nt: TGTGCCAGCAGCGGGTCCGGGACAGGGGATACGCAGTATTTT
CDR3aa: CASSGSGTGDTQYF

j_gene: TRBJ2-3
d_gene: TRBD1
v_gene: TRBV29-1
abundance: -
CDR3nt: TGCAGCGTCCGACAGGGCCCGGCAGATACGCAGTATTTT
CDR3aa: CSVRQGPADTQYF

j_gene: TRBJ2-7
d_gene: -
v_gene: TRBV30
abundance: -
CDR3nt: TGTGCCTGGAGGTTAGGGGGCGAGCAGTACTTC
CDR3aa: CAWRLGGEQYF

j_gene: TRBJ2-3
d_gene: TRBD2
v_gene: TRBV27
abundance: -
CDR3nt: TGTGCCAGCAGTTCCTCCTGGACTAGCTCCCGCACAGATACGCAGTATTTT
CDR3aa: CASSSSWTSSRTDTQYF

j_gene: TRBJ2-1
d_gene: -
v_gene: TRBV9
abundance: -
CDR3nt: TGTGCCAGCAGCGTAGGAGGGAGCAATGAGCAGTTCTTC
CDR3aa: CASSVGGSNEQFF

j_gene: TRBJ1-1
d_gene: -
v_gene: TRBV5-1
abundance: -
CDR3nt: TGCGCCAGCAGCTTGTTTGAGTACACTGAAGCTTTCTTT
CDR3aa: CASSLFEYTEAFF

j_gene: TRBJ1-4
d_gene: -
v_gene: TRBV18
abundance: -
CDR3nt: TGTGCCAGCTCACTTCTAAATGAAAAACTGTTTTTT
CDR3aa: CASSLLNEKLFF

j_gene: TRBJ2-5
d_gene: TRBD2
v_gene: TRBV19
abundance: -
CDR3nt: TGTGCCAGTAGTATAAATAGCGGGAGACGAGTAGAGACCCAGTACTTC
CDR3aa: CASSINSGRRVETQYF

j_gene: TRBJ1-3
d_gene: -
v_gene: TRBV9
abundance: -
CDR3nt: TGTGCCAGCAGCTCTCACCCCGGGGGGAATGGAAACACCATATATTTT
CDR3aa: CASSSHPGGNGNTIYF

j_gene: TRBJ2-1
d_gene: TRBD2
v_gene: TRBV5-1
abundance: -
CDR3nt: TGCGCCAGCAGCTTGGAGGGGCTAGCGGGGGTCGAGCAGTTCTTC
CDR3aa: CASSLEGLAGVEQFF

j_gene: TRBJ2-2
d_gene: -
v_gene: TRBV7-8
abundance: once
CDR3nt: TGTGCCAGCAGCCTAGGGCGGGAAAGGGAGCTGTTTTTT
CDR3aa: CASSLGRERELFF

j_gene: TRBJ2-7
d_gene: -
v_gene: TRBV18
abundance: -
CDR3nt: TGTGCCAGCTCACCAACGGCAGGGAAGGCCTACGAGCAGTACTTC
CDR3aa: CASSPTAGKAYEQYF

j_gene: TRBJ2-7
d_gene: TRBD1
v_gene: TRBV28
abundance: once
CDR3nt: TGTGCCAGCAGTAGGGGACAGGGGGCCTACGAGCAGTACTTC
CDR3aa: CASSRGQGAYEQYF

j_gene: TRBJ2-1
d_gene: TRBD2
v_gene: TRBV7-9
abundance: -
CDR3nt: TGTGCCAGCAGCGCGCCTCTAGCGGGAGGCATCCATGAGCAGTTCTTC
CDR3aa: CASSAPLAGGIHEQFF

j_gene: TRBJ2-4
d_gene: -
v_gene: TRBV28
abundance: -
CDR3nt: TGTGCCAGCAGTGTCCTAGTGAGACTGCATAGTAGTTTTGACATTCAGTACTTC
CDR3aa: CASSVLVRLHSSFDIQYF

j_gene: TRBJ1-4
d_gene: TRBD1
v_gene: TRBV7-9
abundance: -
CDR3nt: TGTGCCAGCAGCTCTGGACAGGGCGGAAAGGAAAAACTGTTTTTT
CDR3aa: CASSSGQGGKEKLFF

j_gene: TRBJ2-2
d_gene: TRBD2
v_gene: TRBV30
abundance: -
CDR3nt: TGTGCCGCGGGACTAGCGGGACCCGGGGAGCTGTTTTTT
CDR3aa: CAAGLAGPGELFF

j_gene: TRBJ2-7
d_gene: TRBD1
v_gene: TRBV6-5
abundance: -
CDR3nt: TGTGCCAGCAGCCGAGGGGGACAGGGGTCCTACGAGCAGTACTTC
CDR3aa: CASSRGGQGSYEQYF

j_gene: TRBJ1-2
d_gene: -
v_gene: TRBV5-6
abundance: once
CDR3nt: TGTGCCAGCAGCTTCGACTATGGCTACACCTTC
CDR3aa: CASSFDYGYTF